This TCR beta chain is from a study of tumor T cells in aggressive B-cell lymphoma. With V trimmed by 5 bases and J by 8 bases, 9 bases remained unmatched. The CDR3 has 14 amino acids. Germline values: CDR1 SGHTA, CDR2 FQGNSA. Profiled with immunoSEQ multiplex PCR; TCRdb holds only in-frame clones, not every one. The sample has approximately 6,600 clones, around 90% seen once. The chain employs TRBV7-2 and TRBJ2-1; 7 bases align to TRBD1. This clonotype was sampled from an adult with diffuse large B cell lymphoma. Some clones in this sample may be carry-over from other donors' samples. The material sequenced was tumor tissue. This CDR3 reads CASSPRTGGDEQFF. The CDR3 DNA is TGTGCCAGCAGCCCTCGGACAGGCGGAGATGAGCAGTTCTTC.